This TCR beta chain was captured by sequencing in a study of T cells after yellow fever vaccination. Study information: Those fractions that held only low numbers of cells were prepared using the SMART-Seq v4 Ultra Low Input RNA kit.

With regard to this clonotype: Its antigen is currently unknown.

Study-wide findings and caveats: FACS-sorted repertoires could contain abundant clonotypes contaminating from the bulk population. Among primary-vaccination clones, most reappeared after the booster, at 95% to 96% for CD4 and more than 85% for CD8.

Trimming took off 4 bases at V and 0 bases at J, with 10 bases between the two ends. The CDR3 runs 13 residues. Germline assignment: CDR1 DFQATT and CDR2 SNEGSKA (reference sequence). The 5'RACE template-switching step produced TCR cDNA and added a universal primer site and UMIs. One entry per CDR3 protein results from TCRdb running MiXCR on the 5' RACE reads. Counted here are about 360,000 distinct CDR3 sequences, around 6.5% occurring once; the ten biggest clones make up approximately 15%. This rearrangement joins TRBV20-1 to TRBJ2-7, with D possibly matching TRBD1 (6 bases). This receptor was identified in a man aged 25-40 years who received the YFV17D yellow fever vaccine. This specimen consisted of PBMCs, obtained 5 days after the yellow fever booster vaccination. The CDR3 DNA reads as TGCAGTGCTACTAGGGACAACTCCTACGAGCAGTACTTC. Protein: CSATRDNSYEQYF.